These 9 T cell receptor beta chains originate from one sample sequenced in a study of blood T cell repertoires in COVID-19. TCRdb keeps only in-frame clones here, not all; method: immunoSEQ multiplex PCR. The table includes 85,000 to 120,000 clones, roughly 89% detected once. Sequencing input: peripheral blood. The receptors were sampled from a woman aged 45 to 65 with COVID-19, enrolled during active disease.

This chain uses TRBV5-4 with TRBJ1-1; TRBD1 agrees at 9 bases. The germline V gene encodes CDR1 SGHNT and CDR2 YYREEE (reference sequence). The CDR3 sequence is 15 residues long. The trim removed 0 bases at V and 6 bases at J, leaving 6 bases unmatched. The chain's CDR3 is CASSLGGQGGAEAFF. The DNA for the CDR3 is TGTGCCAGCAGCTTGGGGGGACAGGGAGGCGCTGAAGCTTTCTTT.

The CDR3 sequence is CASSQGQGTRSPLHF. The CDR3 DNA reads TGCGCCAGCAGCCAGGGACAGGGTACTAGGTCACCCCTCCACTTT. V gene TRBV4-3 combines with J gene TRBJ1-6, with TRBD1 matching 9 bases. Germline V lookup: CDR1 LGHNA, CDR2 YSLEER. Trimming removed 3 bases from V and 10 bases from J; junction bases left unmatched: 7. CDR3 size: 15 residues.

The rearrangement uses TRBV2 and TRBJ1-3; 7 bases map to TRBD1. The germline V gene encodes CDR1 SNHLY and CDR2 FYNNEI. The CDR3 covers 15 residues. Unmatched junction bases numbered 6, after V lost 7 bases and J lost 0 bases. The CDR3, as DNA: TGTGCCAGCACCCCCAGGGACAGCTCTGGAAACACCATATATTTT. This codes for CASTPRDSSGNTIYF.

V usage is TRBV7-6 and J usage is TRBJ1-1, with D possibly matching TRBD1 (5 bases). Trimming removed 6 bases at V and 10 bases at J, with 15 bases between. The CDR3 is made up of 12 amino acids. Germline CDR1 is SGHVS and CDR2 is FNYEAQ. The CDR3 DNA reads as TGTGCCAGCAGTTCCTTGGGCGGGGGAGCTTTCTTT. Amino acid sequence: CASSSLGGGAFF.

This chain joins TRBV6-5 and TRBJ2-7; TRBD1 agrees at 8 bases. V lost 6 bases to trimming and J lost 2 bases; unmatched junction nucleotides: 3. CDR3 length: 13 residues. In germline, CDR1 is MNHEY, CDR2 SVGAGI. CDR3 DNA: TGTGCCAGCAGCAGGGGGCGAACCTACGAGCAGTACTTC. It specifies CASSRGRTYEQYF.

The gene calls are TRBV5-1 and TRBJ2-5, with D possibly TRBD1 on 6 matching bases. Trimming cost V 0 bases and J 1 base, with 10 bases left between them. CDR1 and CDR2 (germline): SGHRS, YFSETQ. This CDR3 spans 15 amino acids. The chain's CDR3 is CASSLGQGSQETQYF. The CDR3 DNA sequence: TGCGCCAGCAGCTTGGGTCAGGGGAGCCAAGAGACCCAGTACTTC.

This chain uses TRBV9 with TRBJ1-2; 11 bases fit TRBD1. Germline-derived CDR1 and CDR2 are SGDLS and YYNGEE. Germline trimming cut 4 bases from V and 7 bases from J; bases unmatched to any gene: 9. This CDR3 has 15 residues. The CDR3 is CASSTRTGGSSGYTF. As DNA, the CDR3 is TGTGCCAGCAGCACCCGGACAGGGGGCTCTTCTGGCTACACCTTC. The variable domain in full, completed from reference TRBV9 and TRBJ1-2, reads DSGVTQTPKHLITATGQRVTLRCSPRSGDLSVYWYQQSLDQGLQFLIQYYNGEERAKGNILERFSAQQFPDLHSELNLSSLELGDSALYFCASSTRTGGSSGYTFGSGTRLTVV.

The V and J genes are TRBV19 and TRBJ2-1, with TRBD2 matching over 10 bases. Germline lookup yields CDR1 LNHDA and CDR2 SQIVND (reference sequence). This CDR3 region has 16 residues. V lost 1 base, J lost 8 bases, and 8 bases stayed unmatched. CDR3 bases: TGTGCCAGTAGTATAGGGAGGGCTAGCGGGGGCCATGAGCAGTTCTTC. Translated, it gives CASSIGRASGGHEQFF.

The rearrangement links TRBV19 to TRBJ2-3, with a possible D match to TRBD2 (5 bases). Germline V lookup: CDR1 LNHDA, CDR2 SQIVND (reference sequence). The CDR3 runs to 13 residues. With 10 bases removed from V and 1 base from J, the gap between germline ends came to 12 bases. The CDR3 region has the DNA TGTGCCACCGGAGGATTCGGCACAGATACGCAGTATTTT. This sequence encodes CATGGFGTDTQYF.